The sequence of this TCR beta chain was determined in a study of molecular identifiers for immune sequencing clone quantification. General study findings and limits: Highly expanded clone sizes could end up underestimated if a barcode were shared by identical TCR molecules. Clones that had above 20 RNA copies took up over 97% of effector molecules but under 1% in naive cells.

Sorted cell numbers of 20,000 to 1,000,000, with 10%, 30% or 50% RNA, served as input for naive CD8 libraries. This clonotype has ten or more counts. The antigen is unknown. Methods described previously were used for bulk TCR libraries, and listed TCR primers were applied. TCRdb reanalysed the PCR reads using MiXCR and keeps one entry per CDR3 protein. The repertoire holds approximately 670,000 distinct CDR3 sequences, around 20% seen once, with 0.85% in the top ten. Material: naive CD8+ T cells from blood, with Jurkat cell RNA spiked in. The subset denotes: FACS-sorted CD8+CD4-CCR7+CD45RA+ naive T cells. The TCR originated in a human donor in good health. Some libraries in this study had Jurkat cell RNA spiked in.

The CDR3 protein is CASSLGEGNSYNEQFF. The CDR3 DNA is TGTGCCAGCAGCTTAGGTGAGGGGAACTCCTACAATGAGCAGTTCTTC. The chain is built from TRBV7-9 and TRBJ2-1; D tentatively reads TRBD1 or TRBD2 (5 bases each). Trimming stripped 1 base from V and 0 bases from J, with 10 bases between. Germline values: CDR1 SEHNR, CDR2 FQNEAQ (reference sequence). CDR3 size: 16 residues.